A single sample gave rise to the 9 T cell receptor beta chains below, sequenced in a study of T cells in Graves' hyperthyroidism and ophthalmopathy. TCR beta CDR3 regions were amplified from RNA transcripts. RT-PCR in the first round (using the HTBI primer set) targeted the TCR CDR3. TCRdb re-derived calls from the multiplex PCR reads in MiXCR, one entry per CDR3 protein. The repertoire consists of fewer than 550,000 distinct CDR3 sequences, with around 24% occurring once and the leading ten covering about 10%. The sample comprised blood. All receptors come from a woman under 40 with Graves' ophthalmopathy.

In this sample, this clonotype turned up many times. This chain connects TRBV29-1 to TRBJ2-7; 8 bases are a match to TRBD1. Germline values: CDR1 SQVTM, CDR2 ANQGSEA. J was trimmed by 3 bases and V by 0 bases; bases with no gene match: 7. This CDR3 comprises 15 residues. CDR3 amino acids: CSVEEPGQGLYEQYF. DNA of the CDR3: TGCAGCGTTGAAGAACCCGGACAGGGACTCTACGAGCAGTACTTC.

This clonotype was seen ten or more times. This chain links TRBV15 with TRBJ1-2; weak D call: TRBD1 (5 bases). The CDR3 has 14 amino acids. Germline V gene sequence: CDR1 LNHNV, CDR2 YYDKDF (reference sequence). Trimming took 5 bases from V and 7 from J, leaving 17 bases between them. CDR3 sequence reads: CATSLKPGRRGYTF. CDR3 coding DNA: TGTGCCACCAGCCTAAAGCCAGGGCGTCGTGGCTACACCTTC.

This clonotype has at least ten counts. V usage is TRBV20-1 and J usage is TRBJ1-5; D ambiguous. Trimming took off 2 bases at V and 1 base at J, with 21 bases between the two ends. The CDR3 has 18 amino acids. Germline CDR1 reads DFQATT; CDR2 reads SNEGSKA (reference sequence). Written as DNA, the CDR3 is TGCAGTGCTAGAATCCCCTCTGCGATCGGCTTCAGCAATCAGCCCCAGCATTTT. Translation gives CSARIPSAIGFSNQPQHF.

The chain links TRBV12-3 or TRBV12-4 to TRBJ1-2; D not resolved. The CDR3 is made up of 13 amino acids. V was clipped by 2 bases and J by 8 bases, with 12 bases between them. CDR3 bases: TGTGCCAGCAGTTTATTTGACTCGGTAGGCTACACCTTC. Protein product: CASSLFDSVGYTF.

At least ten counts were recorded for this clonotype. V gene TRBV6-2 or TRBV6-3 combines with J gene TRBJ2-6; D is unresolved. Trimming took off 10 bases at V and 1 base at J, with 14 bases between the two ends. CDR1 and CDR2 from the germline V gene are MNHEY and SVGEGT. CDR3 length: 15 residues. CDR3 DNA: TGTGCCACCCTATTACTTCAATCTGGGGCCAACGTCCTGACTTTC. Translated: CATLLLQSGANVLTF.

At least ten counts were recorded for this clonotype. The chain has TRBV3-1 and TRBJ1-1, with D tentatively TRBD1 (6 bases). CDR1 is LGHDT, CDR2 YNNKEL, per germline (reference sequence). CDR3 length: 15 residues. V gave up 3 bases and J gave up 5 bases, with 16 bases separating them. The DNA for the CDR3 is TGTGCCAGCAGCCACTACGGAGGGGGAGAGACTGAAGCTTTCTTT. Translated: CASSHYGGGETEAFF.

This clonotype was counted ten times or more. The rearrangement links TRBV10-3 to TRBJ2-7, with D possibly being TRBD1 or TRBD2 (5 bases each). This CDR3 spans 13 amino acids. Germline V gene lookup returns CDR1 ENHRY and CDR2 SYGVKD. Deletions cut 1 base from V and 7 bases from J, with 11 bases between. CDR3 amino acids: CAISEFRDEEQYF. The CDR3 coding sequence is TGTGCCATCAGTGAGTTCCGGGACGAGGAGCAGTACTTC.

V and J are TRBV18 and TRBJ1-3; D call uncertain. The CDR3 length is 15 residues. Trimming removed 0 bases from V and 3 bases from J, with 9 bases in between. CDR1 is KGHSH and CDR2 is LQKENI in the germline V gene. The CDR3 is CASSPPPDYGNTIYF. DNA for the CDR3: TGTGCCAGCTCACCACCCCCGGACTATGGAAACACCATATATTTT.

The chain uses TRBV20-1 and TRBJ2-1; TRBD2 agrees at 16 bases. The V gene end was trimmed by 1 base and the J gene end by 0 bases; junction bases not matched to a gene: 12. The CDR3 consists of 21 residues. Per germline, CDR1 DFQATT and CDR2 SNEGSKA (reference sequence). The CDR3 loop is CSARGPPGLAGGPSSYNEQFF. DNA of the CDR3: TGCAGTGCTAGAGGCCCTCCGGGACTAGCGGGGGGGCCGAGCTCCTACAATGAGCAGTTCTTC.